This entry concerns a single T cell receptor (beta chain). The data derive from a study of blood T cell repertoires in COVID-19. Study details: Spain, Italy and the United States supplied samples that represented acute and convalescent COVID-19. In each case, the material was cDNA or gDNA derived from T cells, B-cell-depleted T cells, or PBMCs.

Produced via immunoSEQ multiplex PCR; TCRdb's table is partial and in-frame only. Among about 70,000 clones listed, approximately 83% were seen once. The V and J ends lost 7 bases and 4 bases respectively, with 14 bases between them. The V gene's germline CDR1 is LNHDA and CDR2 SQIVND (reference sequence). The CDR3 has 14 residues. The chain has TRBV19 and TRBJ1-5; possible D gene TRBD1, 5 bases. The source of this sequence is a human donor in a cohort sampled during active COVID-19. Material for sequencing was peripheral blood. CDR3 loop: CASTVWGRNQPQHF. CDR3 sequence (DNA): TGTGCCAGTACAGTTTGGGGGAGGAATCAGCCCCAGCATTTT.